This entry is about one TCR beta chain. The antigen is not known. Other DNA sequences in this specimen translate into the identical CDR3. Regarding treatment: around 19 received Ad26.COV2.S at low or high dose, single or two shots; roughly 5 received placebo; per-sample allocation not given. Sampling took place 63 days after the first vaccine or placebo injection. This sample stems from a study of Ad26.COV2.S vaccination and SARS-CoV-2 variants. Study as a whole: The trial was COV1001 and the donor's arm was Ad26.COV2.S. General study results and limits: Relative to placebo recipients, vaccine recipients exhibited elevated spike-specific TCR breadth. TCR breadth and depth estimates may have understated total T cell responses.

From germline, CDR1 is WSHSY and CDR2 SAAADI. V lost 6 bases to trimming and J lost 5 bases; unmatched junction nucleotides: 4. The CDR3 runs to 14 residues. The data were produced by immunoSEQ multiplex PCR, yet TCRdb's version contains in-frame clones alone and is incomplete. The sample records around 340,000 clones, about 89% being singletons. The source was peripheral blood, collected in a trial of Ad26.COV2.S vaccine versus placebo. This receptor was obtained from a person aged 18-60 years who received the Ad26.COV2.S COVID-19 vaccine or a placebo. This chain uses TRBV10-2 with TRBJ2-1, with 10 bases lining up with TRBD1. The CDR3 sequence is CASRGGQGNNEQFF. CDR3 coding DNA: TGCGCCAGCAGGGGGGGACAGGGGAACAATGAGCAGTTCTTC.